This TCR beta chain originates from a study of OX40 agonist ivuxolimab in advanced cancers. Background on the study: One hepatocellular carcinoma and two cutaneous melanoma patients partially responded. Study findings and constraints: Dose levels from 0.1 to 3.0 mg/kg saw CD4+ and CD8+ blood T cells expand clonally by week 6. Averaging showed that CD8+ T cells had more expanded clones than CD4+ did.

Some clones are missing from TCRdb's copy, which holds only in-frame ones; the method was immunoSEQ multiplex PCR. Of 85,000 to 120,000 clones in the sample, approximately 90% were seen once. For this clone: What it recognizes is unknown.

Germline V gene lookup returns CDR1 SGHTA and CDR2 FQGNSA. After removal of 0 bases from V and 4 bases from J, the junction contained 4 bases not matched to a gene. The CDR3 is 16 amino acids. Patients with autoimmune history or systemic immunosuppression were excluded. The sample in question was CD4+ or CD8+ T cells sorted from blood, obtained in a trial of the OX40 agonist ivuxolimab. The clonotype was recovered from an adult with an advanced solid tumor such as melanoma, head and neck, liver or kidney cancer. The chain carries TRBV7-2 and TRBJ2-5; 11 bases match TRBD2. The CDR3 region has the DNA TGTGCCAGCAGCTTAGCAGGGACTAGCGGCGGAGAGACCCAGTACTTC. Translated: CASSLAGTSGGETQYF.